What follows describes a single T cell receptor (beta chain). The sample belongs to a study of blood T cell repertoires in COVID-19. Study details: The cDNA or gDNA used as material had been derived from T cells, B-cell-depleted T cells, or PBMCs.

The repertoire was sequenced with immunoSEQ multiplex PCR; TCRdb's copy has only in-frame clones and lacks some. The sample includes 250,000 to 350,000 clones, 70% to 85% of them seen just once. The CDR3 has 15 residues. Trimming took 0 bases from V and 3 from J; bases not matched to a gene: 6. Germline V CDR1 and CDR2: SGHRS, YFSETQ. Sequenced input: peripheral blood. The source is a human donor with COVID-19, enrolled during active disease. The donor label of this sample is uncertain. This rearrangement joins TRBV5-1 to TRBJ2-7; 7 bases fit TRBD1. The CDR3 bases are TGCGCCAGCAGCTTGGGGCTAGGGGGCGGCTACGAGCAGTACTTC. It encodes CASSLGLGGGYEQYF.